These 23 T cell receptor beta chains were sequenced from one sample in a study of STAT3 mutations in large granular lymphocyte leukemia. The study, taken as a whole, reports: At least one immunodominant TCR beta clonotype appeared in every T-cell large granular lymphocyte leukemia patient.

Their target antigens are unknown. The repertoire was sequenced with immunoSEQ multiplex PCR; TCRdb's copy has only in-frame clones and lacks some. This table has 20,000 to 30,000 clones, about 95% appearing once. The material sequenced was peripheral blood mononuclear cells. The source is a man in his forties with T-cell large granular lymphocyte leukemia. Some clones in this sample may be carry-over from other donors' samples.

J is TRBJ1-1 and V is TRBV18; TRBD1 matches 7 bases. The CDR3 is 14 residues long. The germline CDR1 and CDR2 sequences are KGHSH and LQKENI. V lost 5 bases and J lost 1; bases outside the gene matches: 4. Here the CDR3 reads CASSGTVTNTEAFF. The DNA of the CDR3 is TGTGCCAGCTCAGGGACAGTCACGAACACTGAAGCTTTCTTT.

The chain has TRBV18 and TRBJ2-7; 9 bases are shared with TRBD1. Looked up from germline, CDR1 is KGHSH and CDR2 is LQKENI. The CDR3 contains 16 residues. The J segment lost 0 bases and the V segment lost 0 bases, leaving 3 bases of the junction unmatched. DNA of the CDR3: TGTGCCAGCTCACCACCTGGACAGGGGTACTCCTACGAGCAGTACTTC. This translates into CASSPPGQGYSYEQYF.

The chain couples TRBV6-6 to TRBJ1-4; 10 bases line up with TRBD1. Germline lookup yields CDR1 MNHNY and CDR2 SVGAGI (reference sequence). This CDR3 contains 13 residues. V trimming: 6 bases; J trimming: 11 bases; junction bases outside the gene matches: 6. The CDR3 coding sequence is TGTGCCAGCAGCCCGGACAGGGGGGACAAACTGTTTTTT. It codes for CASSPDRGDKLFF.

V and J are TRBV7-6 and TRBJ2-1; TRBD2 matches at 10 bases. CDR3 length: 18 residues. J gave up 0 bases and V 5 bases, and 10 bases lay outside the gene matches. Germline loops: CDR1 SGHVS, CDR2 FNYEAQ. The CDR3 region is CASSPTERGGYSYNEQFF. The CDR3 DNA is TGTGCCAGCAGCCCGACTGAGCGGGGGGGCTACTCCTACAATGAGCAGTTCTTC.

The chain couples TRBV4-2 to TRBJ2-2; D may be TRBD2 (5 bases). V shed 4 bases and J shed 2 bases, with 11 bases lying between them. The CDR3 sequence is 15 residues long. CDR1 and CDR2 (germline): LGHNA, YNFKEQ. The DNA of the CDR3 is TGTGCCAGCAGCCCCGGCGGGCTAAACACCGGGGAGCTGTTTTTT. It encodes CASSPGGLNTGELFF.

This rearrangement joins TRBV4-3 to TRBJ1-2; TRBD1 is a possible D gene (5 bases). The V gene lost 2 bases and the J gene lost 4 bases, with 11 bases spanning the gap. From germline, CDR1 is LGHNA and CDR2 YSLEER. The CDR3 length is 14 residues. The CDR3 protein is CASSQRRDGYGYTF. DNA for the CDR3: TGCGCCAGCAGCCAACGCAGGGACGGCTATGGCTACACCTTC.

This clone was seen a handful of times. CDR3 region: CASSSDAHQKSTF. As DNA, the CDR3 is TGTGCCAGCAGCTCGGATGCGCATCAAAAAAGCACCTTC. The chain uses TRBV5-4 and TRBJ1-2; D is unclear. With 3 bases removed from V and 13 bases from J, the gap between germline ends came to 19 bases. This CDR3 has 13 residues. Germline V gene lookup returns CDR1 SGHNT and CDR2 YYREEE (reference sequence).

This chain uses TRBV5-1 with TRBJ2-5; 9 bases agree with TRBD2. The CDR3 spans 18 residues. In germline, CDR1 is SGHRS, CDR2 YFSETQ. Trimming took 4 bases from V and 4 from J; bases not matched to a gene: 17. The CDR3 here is CASSRGASGVSLGETQYF. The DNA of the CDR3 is TGCGCCAGCAGCCGTGGGGCTAGCGGGGTCTCCCTGGGAGAGACCCAGTACTTC.

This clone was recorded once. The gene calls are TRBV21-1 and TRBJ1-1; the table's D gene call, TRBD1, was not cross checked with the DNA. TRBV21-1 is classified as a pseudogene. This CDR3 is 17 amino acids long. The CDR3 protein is CASSDRTGWGAGPEAFF. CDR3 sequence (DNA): TGTGCCAGCAGCGACCGGACAGGATGGGGAGCTGGTCCTGAAGCTTTCTTT.

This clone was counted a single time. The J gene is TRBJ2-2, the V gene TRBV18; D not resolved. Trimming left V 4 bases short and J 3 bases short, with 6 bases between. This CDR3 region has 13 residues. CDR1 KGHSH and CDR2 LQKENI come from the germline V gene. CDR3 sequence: CASSRGDTGELFF. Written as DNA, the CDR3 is TGTGCCAGCTCACGAGGAGACACCGGGGAGCTGTTTTTT. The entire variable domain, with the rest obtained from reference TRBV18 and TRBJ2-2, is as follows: NAGVMQNPRHLVRRRGQEARLRCSPMKGHSHVYWYRQLPEEGLKFMVYLQKENIIDESGMPKERFSAEFPKEGPSILRIQQVVRGDSAAYFCASSRGDTGELFFGEGSRLTVL.

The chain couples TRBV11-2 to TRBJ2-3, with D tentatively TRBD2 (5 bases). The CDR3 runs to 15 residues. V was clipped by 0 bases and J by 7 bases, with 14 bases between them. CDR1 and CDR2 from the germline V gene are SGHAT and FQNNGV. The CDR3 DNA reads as TGTGCCAGCAGCTTAGATCGCGTTCGGAGGTATACGCAGTATTTT. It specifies CASSLDRVRRYTQYF.

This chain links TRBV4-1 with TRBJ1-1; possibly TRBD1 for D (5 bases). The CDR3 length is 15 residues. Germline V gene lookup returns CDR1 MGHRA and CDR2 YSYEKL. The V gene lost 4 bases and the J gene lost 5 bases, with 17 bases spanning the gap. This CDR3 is CASSRGTGLRTEAFF. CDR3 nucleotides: TGCGCCAGCAGCCGAGGGACGGGACTAAGGACTGAAGCTTTCTTT.

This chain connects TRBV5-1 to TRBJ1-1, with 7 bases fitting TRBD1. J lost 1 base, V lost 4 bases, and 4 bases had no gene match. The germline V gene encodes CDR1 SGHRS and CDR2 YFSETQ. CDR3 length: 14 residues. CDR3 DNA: TGCGCCAGCAGCGGGGGACAGCCGAACACTGAAGCTTTCTTT. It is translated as CASSGGQPNTEAFF.

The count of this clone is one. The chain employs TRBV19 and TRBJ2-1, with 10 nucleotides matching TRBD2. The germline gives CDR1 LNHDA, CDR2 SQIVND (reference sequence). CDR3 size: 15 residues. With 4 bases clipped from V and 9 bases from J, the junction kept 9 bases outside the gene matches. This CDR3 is CASSRGSGGAGEQFF. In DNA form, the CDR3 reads TGTGCCAGTAGTAGAGGAAGCGGGGGGGCCGGTGAGCAGTTCTTC.

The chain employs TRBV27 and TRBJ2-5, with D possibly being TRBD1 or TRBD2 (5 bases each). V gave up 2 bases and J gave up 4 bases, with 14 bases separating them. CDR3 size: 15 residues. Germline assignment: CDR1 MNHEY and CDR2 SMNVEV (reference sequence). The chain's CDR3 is CASSLTWGYRETQYF. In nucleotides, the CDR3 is TGTGCCAGCAGTTTAACATGGGGGTATAGAGAGACCCAGTACTTC.

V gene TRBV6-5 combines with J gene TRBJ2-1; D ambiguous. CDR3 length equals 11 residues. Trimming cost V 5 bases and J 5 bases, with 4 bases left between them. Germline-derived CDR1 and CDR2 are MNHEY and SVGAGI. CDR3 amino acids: CASSHHNEQFF. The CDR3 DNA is TGTGCCAGCAGTCACCACAATGAGCAGTTCTTC.

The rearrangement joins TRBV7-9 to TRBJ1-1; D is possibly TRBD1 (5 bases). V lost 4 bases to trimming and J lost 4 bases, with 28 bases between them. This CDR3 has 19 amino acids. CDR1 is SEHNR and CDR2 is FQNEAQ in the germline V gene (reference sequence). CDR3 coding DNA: TGTGCCAGCAGCTCCACGAGATCGGGACGATATGATGGGAGCACTGAAGCTTTCTTT. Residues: CASSSTRSGRYDGSTEAFF.

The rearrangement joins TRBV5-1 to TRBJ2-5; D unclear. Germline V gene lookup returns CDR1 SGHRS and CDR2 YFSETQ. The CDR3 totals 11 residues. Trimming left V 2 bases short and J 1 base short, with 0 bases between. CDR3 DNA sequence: TGCGCCAGCAGCTTCCAAGAGACCCAGTACTTC. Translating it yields CASSFQETQYF.

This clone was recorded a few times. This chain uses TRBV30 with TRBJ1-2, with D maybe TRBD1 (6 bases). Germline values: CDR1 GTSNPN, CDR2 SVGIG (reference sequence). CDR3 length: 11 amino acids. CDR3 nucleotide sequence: TGTGGGACAGATAATTTGAATGGCTACACCTTC. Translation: CGTDNLNGYTF.

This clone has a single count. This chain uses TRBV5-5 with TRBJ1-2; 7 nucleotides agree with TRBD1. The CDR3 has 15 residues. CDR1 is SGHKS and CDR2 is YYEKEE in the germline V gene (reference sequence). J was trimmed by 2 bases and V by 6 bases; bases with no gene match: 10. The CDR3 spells CASKDYRGGNYGYTF. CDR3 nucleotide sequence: TGTGCCAGCAAGGATTACAGGGGAGGGAACTATGGCTACACCTTC.

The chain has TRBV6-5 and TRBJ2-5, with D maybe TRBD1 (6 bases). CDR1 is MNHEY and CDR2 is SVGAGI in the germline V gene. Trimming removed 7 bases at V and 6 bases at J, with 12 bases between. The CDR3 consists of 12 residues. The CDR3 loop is CASTDRMKTQYF. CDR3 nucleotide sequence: TGTGCCAGCACCGACAGGATGAAGACCCAGTACTTC.

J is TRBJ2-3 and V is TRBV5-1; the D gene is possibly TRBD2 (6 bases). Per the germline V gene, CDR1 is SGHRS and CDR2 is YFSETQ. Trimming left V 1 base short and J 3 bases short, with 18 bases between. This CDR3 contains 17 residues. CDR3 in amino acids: CASSLNGGFGITDTQYF. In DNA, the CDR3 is TGCGCCAGCAGCTTGAATGGGGGGTTCGGGATTACAGATACGCAGTATTTT.

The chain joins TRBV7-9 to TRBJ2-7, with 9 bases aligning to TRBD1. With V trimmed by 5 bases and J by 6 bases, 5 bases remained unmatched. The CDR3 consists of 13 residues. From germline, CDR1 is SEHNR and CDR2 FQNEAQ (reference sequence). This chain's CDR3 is CASSLGQGFEQYF. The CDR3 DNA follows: TGTGCCAGCAGCCTGGGACAGGGATTCGAGCAGTACTTC.